Listed here is a single T cell receptor beta chain. Its antigen is unidentified. Trimming removed 0 bases at V and 6 bases at J, with 10 bases between. The CDR3 is made up of 13 amino acids. Germline V gene sequence: CDR1 SGHRS, CDR2 YFSETQ. The data were taken from a study of long-term antiretroviral therapy in people with HIV. General study findings and limits: Although diversity increased after ART, it remained lower than in transplant donor controls.

At the survey level, the v3.0 immunoSEQ assay was run. A target of about 40,000-55,000 T-cell genomes per sample was set for sequencing. TCRdb's table, derived via immunoSEQ multiplex PCR, lists solely in-frame clones and lacks some. The repertoire holds more than 25,000 clones, with roughly 89% as singletons. This TCR came from a woman between 18 and 30 years old with HIV. The sequencing used unsorted PBMCs, collected 1.8 years after starting antiretroviral therapy. The V call is TRBV5-1, the J call TRBJ2-7; D perhaps matches TRBD1 (6 bases). The CDR3 bases are TGCGCCAGCAGCTTGGGGGAAGGGGGCGAGCAGTACTTC. Amino acids: CASSLGEGGEQYF. Supplemented by reference TRBV5-1 and TRBJ2-7, the full variable domain reads KAGVTQTPRYLIKTRGQQVTLSCSPISGHRSVSWYQQTPGQGLQFLFEYFSETQRNKGNFPGRFSGRQFSNSRSEMNVSTLELGDSALYLCASSLGEGGEQYFGPGTRLTVT.